Each of the 16 T cell receptor beta chains below was sequenced from the same sample in a study of beta chain features in type 1 diabetes. Findings and caveats of the study: In all four CD4+ subsets, TCRB CDR3 length was significantly, moderately reduced in type 1 diabetes.

Their cognate antigens are unknown. The authors reverse transcribed all of the isolated RNA, so sequencing captured expressed TCRB transcripts. Sequencing was performed with immunoSEQ multiplex PCR; in TCRdb, only in-frame clones are kept and a portion is missing. This sample has 250,000 to 350,000 clones; 15% occur once, and the top ten carry 0.015% to 0.017%. Sequencing was carried out using naive CD4+ T cells from blood. Receptors were obtained from a man between 18 and 29 years old with type 1 diabetes.

The chain joins TRBV4-2 to TRBJ2-5; 14 bases map to TRBD2. This CDR3 is built from 19 residues. The germline gives CDR1 LGHNA, CDR2 YNFKEQ. V lost 4 bases, J lost 1 base, and 11 bases stayed unmatched. The CDR3 nucleotides read TGTGCCAGCAGCCTTAACGGACTAGCGGGAGGATATCCCCAAGAGACCCAGTACTTC. Its protein is CASSLNGLAGGYPQETQYF.

There are a few counts of this clone. CDR3 region: CATSPQITGKETQYF. For the CDR3, the DNA is TGTGCCACCAGTCCACAAATAACAGGGAAAGAGACCCAGTACTTC. This chain connects TRBV15 to TRBJ2-5; perhaps TRBD1 as D (6 bases). The CDR3 has 15 residues. CDR1 is LNHNV and CDR2 is YYDKDF in the germline V gene (reference sequence). V lost 6 bases, J lost 3 bases, and 17 bases lay in between.

The genes are TRBV28 and TRBJ2-6; 8 bases are a match to TRBD1. Trimming cost V 2 bases and J 4 bases; bases outside gene matches: 7. This CDR3 region has 17 residues. Germline V gene lookup returns CDR1 MDHEN and CDR2 SYDVKM. The CDR3 here is CASSLKKTGAGANVLTF. DNA of the CDR3: TGTGCCAGCAGTTTAAAAAAGACAGGGGCCGGGGCCAACGTCCTGACTTTC. Full variable domain (remainder filled in from reference TRBV28 and TRBJ2-6): DVKVTQSSRYLVKRTGEKVFLECVQDMDHENMFWYRQDPGLGLRLIYFSYDVKMKEKGDIPEGYSVSREKKERFSLILESASTNQTSMYLCASSLKKTGAGANVLTFGAGSRLTVL.

This clone was counted a few times. This rearrangement joins TRBV18 to TRBJ2-7; D is unresolved. The CDR3 runs 15 residues. Trimming left V 0 bases short and J 5 bases short, with 14 bases between. Germline V gene lookup returns CDR1 KGHSH and CDR2 LQKENI. The CDR3 nucleotides read TGTGCCAGCTCACCACCGGCCTCCCGCCTCCACGAGCAGTACTTC. It specifies CASSPPASRLHEQYF.

The chain carries TRBV7-2 and TRBJ1-2; weak D call: TRBD1 (5 bases). The CDR3 spans 14 residues. The V gene lost 1 base and the J gene lost 1 base, with 7 bases spanning the gap. Germline values: CDR1 SGHTA, CDR2 FQGNSA. This chain's CDR3 is CASSLDRINYGYTF. The CDR3 region has the DNA TGTGCCAGCAGCTTAGACAGGATTAACTATGGCTACACCTTC. The variable domain in full, with the rest retrieved from reference TRBV7-2 and TRBJ1-2, is GAGVSQSPSNKVTEKGKDVELRCDPISGHTALYWYRQSLGQGLEFLIYFQGNSAPDKSGLPSDRFSAERTGGSVSTLTIQRTQQEDSAVYLCASSLDRINYGYTFGSGTRLTVV.

This clone occurred a few times. The CDR3, as DNA: TGTGCCAGCAGACTCAGACAGAACACTGAAGCTTTCTTT. Protein sequence: CASRLRQNTEAFF. The V gene is TRBV7-9, the J gene TRBJ1-1; no clear D gene. The CDR3 is 13 residues long. The V end was cut by 6 bases, the J end by 1 base, with 9 bases between. Germline values: CDR1 SEHNR, CDR2 FQNEAQ (reference sequence).

This clone has just a few counts. This chain connects TRBV18 to TRBJ2-1; 7 bases fit TRBD1. Germline values: CDR1 KGHSH, CDR2 LQKENI. This CDR3 is built from 13 residues. The V and J ends lost 4 bases and 6 bases, in that order; junction bases with no gene match: 3. The CDR3 reads CASSLGQVNEQFF. DNA for the CDR3: TGTGCCAGCTCACTCGGACAGGTCAATGAGCAGTTCTTC.

This clone was detected a few times. V gene TRBV6-1 combines with J gene TRBJ2-5; D might be TRBD1 (6 bases). Germline values: CDR1 MNHNS, CDR2 SASEGT. Trimming removed 7 bases from V and 5 bases from J, with 11 bases in between. This CDR3 spans 12 amino acids. CDR3: CASNRAGETQYF. The CDR3 DNA sequence: TGTGCCAGCAACAGGGCCGGGGAGACCCAGTACTTC.

This clone was counted between two and nine times. The gene calls are TRBV29-1 and TRBJ1-1, with D maybe TRBD1 (6 bases). Trimming pared 3 bases from V and 3 bases from J, leaving 14 bases between. This CDR3 spans 14 amino acids. Germline CDR1 reads SQVTM; CDR2 reads ANQGSEA. CDR3 amino acids: CSVDLRGGDTEAFF. In DNA form, the CDR3 reads TGCAGCGTTGACCTCAGGGGTGGGGACACTGAAGCTTTCTTT.

This clone was detected a few times. Written as DNA, the CDR3 is TGCAGCGGTGGACAGAACAATGAGCAGTTCTTC. Its protein is CSGGQNNEQFF. The gene calls are TRBV29-1 and TRBJ2-1, with TRBD1 as a possible D gene (6 bases). With 7 bases removed from V and 5 bases from J, the gap between germline ends came to 9 bases. CDR1 is SQVTM, CDR2 ANQGSEA, per germline. The CDR3 is 11 residues long.

The chain carries TRBV7-8 and TRBJ2-7; 7 bases agree with TRBD1. Germline CDR1 and CDR2: SGHVS and FQNEAQ. This CDR3 is built from 14 residues. Trimming removed 3 bases from V and 6 bases from J; junction bases left unmatched: 8. Here the CDR3 DNA reads TGTGCCAGCAGCTTGGGCAGGGGGAAGGGCGAGCAGTACTTC. It yields the protein CASSLGRGKGEQYF.

In the case of this clone: This specimen includes other DNA sequences encoding the same CDR3. This rearrangement joins TRBV6-5 to TRBJ2-5; 7 nucleotides line up with TRBD1. The CDR3 is made up of 13 amino acids. The germline gives CDR1 MNHEY, CDR2 SVGAGI. The ends lost 5 bases at V and 2 bases at J; junction bases unmatched: 2. Here the CDR3 reads CASSRQGQETQYF. The CDR3 DNA is TGTGCCAGCAGTCGACAGGGTCAAGAGACCCAGTACTTC.

The chain employs TRBV29-1 and TRBJ2-1; D unresolved. Germline V gene data show CDR1 as SQVTM and CDR2 as ANQGSEA. The CDR3 is 12 amino acids. Deletions cut 4 bases from V and 6 bases from J, with 10 bases between. The CDR3 sequence is CSVGAYSNEQFF. The CDR3 DNA reads as TGCAGCGTTGGAGCCTACAGCAATGAGCAGTTCTTC.

The chain is built from TRBV30 and TRBJ2-1, with D possibly TRBD1 on 5 matching bases. Germline CDR1 is GTSNPN and CDR2 is SVGIG (reference sequence). This CDR3 region has 12 residues. Trimming pared 3 bases from V and 5 bases from J, leaving 8 bases between. The chain's CDR3 is CAWSSRDNEQFF. The CDR3 DNA reads TGTGCCTGGAGCTCCAGGGACAATGAGCAGTTCTTC.

The CDR3 region is CASRPLAGGNTGELFF. The CDR3 DNA sequence: TGTGCCAGCAGGCCACTAGCGGGGGGGAACACCGGGGAGCTGTTTTTT. The gene calls are TRBV28 and TRBJ2-2, with 12 nucleotides matching TRBD2. Trimming cost V 6 bases and J 1 base; bases outside gene matches: 3. The germline gives CDR1 MDHEN, CDR2 SYDVKM. The CDR3 extends over 16 amino acids.

This clone was observed a few times. V usage is TRBV11-3 and J usage is TRBJ2-5, with 10 positions matching TRBD2. Germline assignment: CDR1 SGHNT and CDR2 YENEEA. V shed 5 bases and J 5 bases; nucleotides not matched to a gene: 11. CDR3 size: 16 residues. The CDR3: CASSPGLAGAGETQYF. CDR3 DNA: TGTGCCAGCAGCCCCGGTCTAGCGGGGGCCGGGGAGACCCAGTACTTC.